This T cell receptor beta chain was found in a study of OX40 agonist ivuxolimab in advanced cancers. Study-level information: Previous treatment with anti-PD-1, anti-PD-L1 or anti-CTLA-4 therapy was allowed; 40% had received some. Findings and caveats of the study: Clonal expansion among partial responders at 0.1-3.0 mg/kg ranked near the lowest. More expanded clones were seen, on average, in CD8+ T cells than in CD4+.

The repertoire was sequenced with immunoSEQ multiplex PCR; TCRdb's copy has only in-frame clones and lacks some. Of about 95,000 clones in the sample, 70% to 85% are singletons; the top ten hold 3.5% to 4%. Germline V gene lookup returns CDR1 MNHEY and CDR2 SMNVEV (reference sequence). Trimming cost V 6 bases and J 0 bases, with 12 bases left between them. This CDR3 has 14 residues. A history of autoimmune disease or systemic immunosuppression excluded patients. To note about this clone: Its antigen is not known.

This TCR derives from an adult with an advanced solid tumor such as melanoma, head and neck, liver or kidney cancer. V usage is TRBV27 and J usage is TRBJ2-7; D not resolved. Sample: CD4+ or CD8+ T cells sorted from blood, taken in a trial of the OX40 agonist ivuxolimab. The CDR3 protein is CASRGLGSSYEQYF. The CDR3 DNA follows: TGTGCCAGCAGGGGCCTGGGAAGCTCCTACGAGCAGTACTTC.